The 22 T cell receptor beta chains reported below all come from one sample, sequenced in a study of OX40 agonist ivuxolimab in advanced cancers. Clones were read by immunoSEQ multiplex PCR, and TCRdb kept only the in-frame ones, dropping some. The sample holds some 35,000 clones, roughly 80% seen once. Sequenced material: CD4+ or CD8+ T cells sorted from blood, taken in a trial of the OX40 agonist ivuxolimab. Source of these receptors: an adult with an advanced solid tumor such as melanoma, head and neck, liver or kidney cancer.

By share, this clone counts as medium-sized (0.01 to 0.1%). This rearrangement joins TRBV14 to TRBJ1-6; D is uncertain. V was clipped by 4 bases and J by 4 bases, with 8 bases between them. This CDR3 is built from 14 residues. The germline V gene has CDR1 SGHDN and CDR2 FVKESK. CDR3 nucleotide sequence: TGTGCCAGCAGCCTGGCGTATTATAATTCACCCCTCCACTTT. This codes for CASSLAYYNSPLHF.

This clone was picked up a small number of times. The rearrangement links TRBV11-2 to TRBJ1-5; 7 bases map to TRBD1. CDR1 and CDR2 from the germline V gene are SGHAT and FQNNGV. With 6 bases clipped from V and 1 base from J, the junction kept 9 bases outside the gene matches. The CDR3 length is 16 residues. The CDR3, as DNA: TGTGCCAGCAGAAAAAGAGTGACAGGGAGCAATCAGCCCCAGCATTTT. The encoded protein is CASRKRVTGSNQPQHF.

This clone was counted between two and nine times. This rearrangement joins TRBV9 to TRBJ2-7; 10 positions match TRBD1. The germline V gene encodes CDR1 SGDLS and CDR2 YYNGEE. V lost 4 bases and J lost 7; bases outside the gene matches: 8. The length of the CDR3 is 14 residues. In nucleotides, the CDR3 is TGTGCCAGCAGCCCGGGACAGGGGTTTCAGGAGCAGTACTTC. Its translation: CASSPGQGFQEQYF.

This clone was seen only a few times. Here the CDR3 DNA reads TGTGCCAGCAGTGCCGGACAGGGGGAAACCGGGGAGCTGTTTTTT. Amino acids: CASSAGQGETGELFF. This chain links TRBV6-4 with TRBJ2-2; the match to TRBD1 covers 10 bases. CDR3 size: 15 residues. After removal of 4 bases from V and 5 bases from J, the junction contained 4 bases not matched to a gene. Per the germline V gene, CDR1 is MRHNA and CDR2 is SNTAGT.

This clone was picked up one time. This rearrangement joins TRBV7-2 to TRBJ2-5; 8 bases agree with TRBD2. The V segment lost 6 bases and the J segment 2 bases; nucleotides outside the gene matches: 8. This CDR3 comprises 15 residues. The germline gives CDR1 SGHTA, CDR2 FQGNSA. Written as DNA, the CDR3 is TGTGCCAGCAGTCCTCCGGGACTAGGACAAGAGACCCAGTACTTC. It yields the protein CASSPPGLGQETQYF.

The V gene is TRBV4-3, the J gene TRBJ1-2, with unresolved D. This CDR3 has 16 residues. CDR1 and CDR2 from the germline V gene are LGHNA and YSLEER. The ends were cut back, 2 bases at V and 1 base at J, with 14 bases in the middle. In DNA form, the CDR3 reads TGCGCCAGCAGCCAATCCCTCGGTAGTTATAACTATGGCTACACCTTC. Protein: CASSQSLGSYNYGYTF.

The gene calls are TRBV6-6 and TRBJ1-5; no clear D. The CDR3 runs 15 residues. V lost 2 bases and J 2 bases, leaving 10 bases between the germline ends. Germline assignment: CDR1 MNHNY and CDR2 SVGAGI (reference sequence). The chain's CDR3 is CASSYEGSGNQPQHF. DNA of the CDR3: TGTGCCAGCAGTTACGAGGGCTCCGGCAATCAGCCCCAGCATTTT.

The gene calls are TRBV4-3 and TRBJ1-2, with D hard to call. Germline CDR1 reads LGHNA; CDR2 reads YSLEER. This CDR3 comprises 17 residues. V was pared by 1 base and J by 4 bases, with 19 bases between. CDR3 protein: CASSQGVTTARGYGYTF. CDR3 bases: TGCGCCAGCAGCCAAGGGGTGACGACGGCGCGGGGCTATGGCTACACCTTC.

The count of this clone is one. The chain joins TRBV7-2 to TRBJ1-1; D uncertain. Germline V gene data show CDR1 as SGHTA and CDR2 as FQGNSA. The CDR3 extends over 16 amino acids. Trimming took off 4 bases at V and 0 bases at J, with 15 bases between the two ends. CDR3 nucleotide sequence: TGTGCCAGCAGCTCACGACACGCAACCATGAACACTGAAGCTTTCTTT. As protein: CASSSRHATMNTEAFF.

The V and J genes are TRBV10-3 and TRBJ1-1; D is unresolved. There are 15 residues in the CDR3. V was shortened by 3 bases and J by 0 bases, with 11 bases between the two germline ends. The germline CDR1 and CDR2 sequences are ENHRY and SYGVKD. The CDR3, as DNA: TGTGCCATCAGTGATCCCAACAGCCTGAACACTGAAGCTTTCTTT. Translated, it gives CAISDPNSLNTEAFF.

This sequence joins TRBV4-3 and TRBJ2-2, with 10 bases identical to TRBD2. The CDR3 spans 19 residues. J gave up 3 bases and V 0 bases, and 10 bases lay outside the gene matches. Germline V lookup: CDR1 LGHNA, CDR2 YSLEER. The CDR3 loop reads CASSQDDLAGAGDTGELFF. DNA for the CDR3: TGCGCCAGCAGCCAAGACGACCTAGCGGGAGCGGGGGACACCGGGGAGCTGTTTTTT.

The chain joins TRBV11-2 to TRBJ2-3, with 7 bases aligning to TRBD1. J was trimmed by 1 base and V by 4 bases; bases with no gene match: 2. Looked up from germline, CDR1 is SGHAT and CDR2 is FQNNGV. This CDR3 has 14 residues. The CDR3 bases are TGTGCCAGCAGCTCCGGACAGGGCACAGATACGCAGTATTTT. This translates into CASSSGQGTDTQYF. Together with reference TRBV11-2 and TRBJ2-3, the CDR3 gives the full variable domain: EAGVAQSPRYKIIEKRQSVAFWCNPISGHATLYWYQQILGQGPKLLIQFQNNGVVDDSQLPKDRFSAERLKGVDSTLKIQPAKLEDSAVYLCASSSGQGTDTQYFGPGTRLTVL.

The CDR3 region has the DNA TGTGCCAGCAGTGGGGGCGGGGGGGCTTTCACTGAAGCTTTCTTT. Its protein product is CASSGGGGAFTEAFF. The chain employs TRBV25-1 and TRBJ1-1; TRBD1 might be the D (6 bases). V lost 4 bases, J lost 4 bases, and 16 bases lay in between. The length of the CDR3 is 15 residues. Germline CDR1 and CDR2: MGHDK and SYGVNS.

The V call is TRBV6-6, the J call TRBJ2-3; 12 nucleotides match TRBD2. CDR1 and CDR2 (germline): MNHNY, SVGAGI (reference sequence). This CDR3 contains 16 residues. J lost 2 bases, V lost 7 bases, and 7 bases had no gene match. The CDR3 DNA is TGTGCCAGCATTCCCGGACTAGCGGGGTTCACAGATACGCAGTATTTT. Residues: CASIPGLAGFTDTQYF.

V usage is TRBV7-6 and J usage is TRBJ2-7; 7 bases fit TRBD2. The ends lost 5 bases at V and 2 bases at J; junction bases unmatched: 9. Germline CDR1 and CDR2: SGHVS and FNYEAQ. This CDR3 contains 15 residues. DNA of the CDR3: TGTGCCAGCAGCCCCCCTGGGGGGGTCCCCTACGAGCAGTACTTC. Residues: CASSPPGGVPYEQYF.

This chain uses TRBV4-1 with TRBJ1-4; 7 bases are shared with TRBD1. CDR1 and CDR2 from the germline V gene are MGHRA and YSYEKL. The trim removed 0 bases at V and 1 base at J, leaving 5 bases unmatched. There are 17 residues in the CDR3. The CDR3 is CASSQDAGGVTNEKLFF. As DNA, the CDR3 is TGCGCCAGCAGCCAAGATGCAGGGGGGGTAACTAATGAAAAACTGTTTTTT.

The genes are TRBV6-5 and TRBJ2-3; 7 bases are shared with TRBD2. The trim removed 2 bases at V and 2 bases at J, leaving 1 base unmatched. CDR3 length: 14 residues. The germline CDR1 and CDR2 sequences are MNHEY and SVGAGI. CDR3 amino acids: CASSYLAVTDTQYF. In DNA, the CDR3 is TGTGCCAGCAGTTACCTAGCGGTCACAGATACGCAGTATTTT.

The chain uses TRBV5-6 and TRBJ2-5; 8 bases match TRBD1. Germline CDR1 and CDR2: SGHDT and YYEEEE. Unmatched junction bases numbered 7, after V lost 4 bases and J lost 2 bases. The CDR3 spans 15 residues. In nucleotides, the CDR3 is TGTGCCAGCAGCCGGAGAGGACAGGGACAAGAGACCCAGTACTTC. It yields the protein CASSRRGQGQETQYF.

This clone came up once. The CDR3 sequence is CARGLAGGPLETQYF. The CDR3 DNA reads TGTGCCAGGGGACTAGCGGGAGGGCCGTTGGAGACCCAGTACTTC. The chain recombines TRBV30 with TRBJ2-5, with 16 nucleotides matching TRBD2. The germline V gene has CDR1 GTSNPN and CDR2 SVGIG (reference sequence). This CDR3 spans 15 amino acids. Trimming removed 8 bases from V and 5 bases from J; junction bases left unmatched: 8.

V is TRBV11-2 and J is TRBJ2-2; TRBD1 might be the D (5 bases). V was clipped by 5 bases and J by 1 base, with 11 bases between them. CDR1 is SGHAT, CDR2 FQNNGV, per germline. The CDR3 spans 15 residues. The CDR3 coding sequence is TGTGCCAGCAGCCCAGGGTCCATGAACACCGGGGAGCTGTTTTTT. Protein: CASSPGSMNTGELFF. Looking up the rest from reference TRBV11-2 and TRBJ2-2 gives the full variable domain: EAGVAQSPRYKIIEKRQSVAFWCNPISGHATLYWYQQILGQGPKLLIQFQNNGVVDDSQLPKDRFSAERLKGVDSTLKIQPAKLEDSAVYLCASSPGSMNTGELFFGEGSRLTVL.

In its sample, this clone was seen once. The chain has TRBV2 and TRBJ2-4, with 7 nucleotides matching TRBD1. Germline CDR1 and CDR2: SNHLY and FYNNEI. The CDR3 contains 13 residues. V lost 6 bases and J lost 10; bases outside the gene matches: 9. The CDR3 DNA reads as TGTGCCAGCAGACGGGACAGCCTTTTAATTCAGTACTTC. Protein sequence: CASRRDSLLIQYF.

The chain couples TRBV7-2 to TRBJ2-7, with 8 nucleotides matching TRBD2. With V trimmed by 5 bases and J by 6 bases, 12 bases remained unmatched. Looked up from germline, CDR1 is SGHTA and CDR2 is FQGNSA. The CDR3 sequence is 15 residues long. Written as DNA, the CDR3 is TGTGCCAGCAGCCCCGGGGGAGGTAGCGGGATCGAGCAGTACTTC. This codes for CASSPGGGSGIEQYF.